This T cell receptor beta chain was captured in a study of blood T cell repertoires in COVID-19. Study background: The samples span acute and convalescent COVID-19 from the United States, Italy and Spain.

The germline V and J ends were trimmed by 1 base and 7 bases, with 11 bases remaining between them. Germline V gives CDR1 SGHDN, CDR2 FVKESK. The CDR3 has 15 amino acids. Original processing notes: Quantification of nucleated cells was approximated via reference gene primer amplification. The table came from immunoSEQ multiplex PCR; TCRdb's copy has only in-frame clones and leaves some out. V and J calls and clone size come straight from that table; D and trimming were deduced from the DNA. In the table there are some 320,000 clones, roughly nine tenths of which are singletons. Categorization into cohorts depended on clinical history that participants reported.

Sequenced input: PBMCs or T cells enriched from blood (not recorded which). The V and J genes are TRBV14 and TRBJ1-6; D remains ambiguous. The TCR originated in a woman aged 45-59 years who had been exposed to COVID-19. The CDR3 DNA reads TGTGCCAGCAGCCAAGTCCAGGCAGGAAATTCACCCCTCCACTTT. Its protein product is CASSQVQAGNSPLHF.